This T cell receptor (beta chain) was obtained from a study of shared clonotypes between healthy human individuals (dated by TCRdb to between 2020 and 2021). About the study as a whole: A few men and a couple of women, aged 18 to 49 years, made up the cohort. To estimate repertoire size and how much clonotypes are shared between individuals, the study performed deep sequencing of blood TCR repertoires from about five healthy adults. Leukapheresis yielded between about 0.85 and 9.5 billion PBMCs per donor. For each donor, three plates each were used for CD4 naive and CD4 memory, two plates were used for CD8 naive, and one plate was used for CD8 memory. Libraries were prepared and TCR repertoires were sequenced by different laboratories using diverse techniques, in order to increase sequencing depth and limit assay-specific biases. What the research found in general, with its limitations: Because the study included only a small number of donors, the genetic and exposure-history diversity represented was limited. When a handful of donors were compared, the shared fraction of clonotypes was around 5.1% for naive CD4, 3.5% to 4% for naive CD8, 2.3% for memory CD4, and 0.3% to 0.5% for memory CD8. Estimated clonotype richness was generally larger for naive than for memory subsets. Higher generation probabilities were observed for clonotypes shared by all four sorted-subset donors than for non-shared clonotypes. Pairwise subsampling led to the expectation that sequencing depth would affect the degree of clonotype sharing among donors. Sampling was restricted to blood, and TCR repertoires in tissues likely differ from the TCR repertoires found in blood. Incomplete sequencing was indicated by rarefaction of sorted-subset datasets, despite the large sequencing depth.

Healthy HIV-negative adults with no recently reported acute infections or vaccinations were included as donors. Every donor was a Caucasian adult residing in Nashville, Tennessee, USA. CD4+ T cells were enriched by magnetic negative selection; naive cells were then positively selected on CD45RA, and the negative fraction formed the memory subset. After blood collection by leukapheresis, PBMCs were isolated using Ficoll-Histopaque density gradient centrifugation and then cryopreserved in the vapor phase of liquid nitrogen. Analytical flow cytometry was used to check the purity and quantity of each magnetically sorted T cell population. Each sorted fraction had its genomic DNA isolated and then quantified by UV absorbance on a Nanodrop 2000c. Compared with germline, V lacks 8 bases and J lacks 5 bases; bases without a gene match: 6. The CDR3 has 13 amino acids, counting the end cysteine and phenylalanine. Only the CDR3 region is kept as DNA, spanning 39 bases read in frame from base 1. As encoded in the germline V gene, CDR1 is MDHEN while CDR2 is SYDVKM.

TCR CDR3 regions were amplified from genomic DNA by multiplex PCR using the deep immunoSEQ assay. Genomic DNA extracted from each cell subset was distributed evenly over all wells of several immunoSEQ 96-well plates, and each plate served as one replicate. Each replicate PCR for sorted subsets received roughly 0.2 ug genomic DNA, equal to roughly 30,000 T cell genomes. The purified libraries were quantified using a Qubit 3.0 fluorometer, sized with a Bioanalyzer 2100, and then quantified again using the KAPA Library Quantification kit. A separate single-read 150-cycle Illumina NextSeq 550 flow cell was used to sequence each immunoSEQ 96-well plate. The authors processed their data as follows. The immunoSEQ output contained only junctional sequences without quality scores, so filtering could not match that applied to full-length reads. Sequences were annotated with PyIR, a Python wrapper for IgBLAST v1.9, and V/J genes and CDR3 were assigned using IMGT germline references. Reads with weak V/J assignments (E-value above 1e-6), missing CDR3, stop codons, out-of-frame junctions, or ambiguous translated residues were removed. A V3J clonotype was defined by an identical inferred V gene, J gene, and CDR3 amino acid sequence. The percentage overlap between two repertoires was calculated by dividing the number of shared unique clonotypes by the size of the smaller repertoire. Three approaches were used to assess repertoire richness: RTK rarefaction, the Chao1 estimator, and Recon v2.1 estimates of unobserved clonotypes. OLGA was used to compute generation probabilities for all TCRbeta clonotypes that the gDNA method yielded from several donors. This immuneACCESS table, as held by TCRdb, lists in-frame sequences with V and J called but not all clones. Of the missing ones, under half trace to an unresolved V gene in checked studies; the others have no known cause. The V and J calls and the clone size are those of that table, but D and trimming were determined from the DNA. The sample includes some 2,500,000 clones, with approximately 93% observed a single time. The ten biggest clones cover around 0.4% of the sample.

Regarding this clone: Its recognized antigen is unknown. No much larger clone is present one base from it, and per-base qualities are unavailable.

The rearrangement joined TRBV28 to TRBJ1-2; TRBD1 agrees with 9 junctional bases. The source material was naive CD4+ T cells from PBMCs. According to the study, the label for this sample's cell subset or site signals: CD45RA+ positively selected. This sequence was found in a man between 18 and 29 years old in good health. Some clones in this sample may be carry-over from other donors' samples. Here the CDR3 is given as CASDSGTGYGYTF. The DNA sequence is given as TGTGCCAGCGACTCCGGGACAGGGTATGGCTACACCTTC.